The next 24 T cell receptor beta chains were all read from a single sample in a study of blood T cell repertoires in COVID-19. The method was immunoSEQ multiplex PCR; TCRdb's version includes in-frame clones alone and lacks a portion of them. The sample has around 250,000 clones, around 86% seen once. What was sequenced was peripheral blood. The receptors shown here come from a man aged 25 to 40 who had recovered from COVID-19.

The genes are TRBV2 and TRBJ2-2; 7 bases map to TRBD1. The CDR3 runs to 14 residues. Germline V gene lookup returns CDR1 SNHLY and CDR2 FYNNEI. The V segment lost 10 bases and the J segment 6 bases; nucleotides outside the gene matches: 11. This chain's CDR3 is CATGRAGGAGELFF. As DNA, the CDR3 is TGTGCCACCGGTAGGGCAGGGGGTGCCGGGGAGCTGTTTTTT.

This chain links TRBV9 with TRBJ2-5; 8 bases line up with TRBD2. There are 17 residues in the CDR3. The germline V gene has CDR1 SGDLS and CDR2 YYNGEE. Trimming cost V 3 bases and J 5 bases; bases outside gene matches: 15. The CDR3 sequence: CASSESPSGREGETQYF. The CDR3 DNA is TGTGCCAGCAGCGAGTCCCCAAGTGGCCGGGAGGGGGAGACCCAGTACTTC. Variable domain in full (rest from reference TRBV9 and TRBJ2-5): DSGVTQTPKHLITATGQRVTLRCSPRSGDLSVYWYQQSLDQGLQFLIQYYNGEERAKGNILERFSAQQFPDLHSELNLSSLELGDSALYFCASSESPSGREGETQYFGPGTRLLVL.

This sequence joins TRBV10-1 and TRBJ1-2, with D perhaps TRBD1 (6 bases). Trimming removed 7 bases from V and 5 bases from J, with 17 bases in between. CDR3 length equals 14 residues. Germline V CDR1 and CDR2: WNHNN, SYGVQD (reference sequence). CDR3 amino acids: CASTPMGALYGYTF. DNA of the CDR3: TGCGCCAGCACCCCGATGGGGGCCCTTTATGGCTACACCTTC.

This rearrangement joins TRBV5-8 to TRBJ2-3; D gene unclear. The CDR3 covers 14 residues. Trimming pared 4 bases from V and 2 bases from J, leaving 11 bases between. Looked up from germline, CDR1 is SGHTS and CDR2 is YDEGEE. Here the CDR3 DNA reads TGTGCCAGCAGCACCCGTCCGGTCACAGATACGCAGTATTTT. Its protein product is CASSTRPVTDTQYF.

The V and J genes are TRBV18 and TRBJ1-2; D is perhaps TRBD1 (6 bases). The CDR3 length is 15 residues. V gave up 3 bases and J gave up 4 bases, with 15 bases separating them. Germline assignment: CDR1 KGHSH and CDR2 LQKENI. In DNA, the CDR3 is TGTGCCAGCTCACCGGGGGCACAGGACCTCTATGGCTACACCTTC. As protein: CASSPGAQDLYGYTF.

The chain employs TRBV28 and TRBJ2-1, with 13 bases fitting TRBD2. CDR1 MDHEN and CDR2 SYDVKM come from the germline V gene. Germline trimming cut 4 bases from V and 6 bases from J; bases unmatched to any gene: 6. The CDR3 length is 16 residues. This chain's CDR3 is CASSWRLAGGLNEQFF. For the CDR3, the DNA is TGTGCCAGCAGTTGGAGACTAGCGGGGGGACTCAATGAGCAGTTCTTC.

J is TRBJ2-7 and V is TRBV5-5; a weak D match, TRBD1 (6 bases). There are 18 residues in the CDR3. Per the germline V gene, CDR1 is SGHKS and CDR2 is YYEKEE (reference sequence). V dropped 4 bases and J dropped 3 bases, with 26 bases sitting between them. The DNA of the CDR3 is TGTGCCAGCAGCCTGAGGGCATCAGTTGGGGGCTTAGACTACGAGCAGTACGTC. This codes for CASSLRASVGGLDYEQYV.

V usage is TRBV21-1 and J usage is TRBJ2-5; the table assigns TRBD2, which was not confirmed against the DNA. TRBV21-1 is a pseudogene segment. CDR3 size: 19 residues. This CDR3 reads CASSKERSSGGFVGETQYF. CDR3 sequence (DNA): TGTGCCAGCAGCAAAGAGCGGTCTAGCGGGGGCTTCGTGGGGGAGACCCAGTACTTC.

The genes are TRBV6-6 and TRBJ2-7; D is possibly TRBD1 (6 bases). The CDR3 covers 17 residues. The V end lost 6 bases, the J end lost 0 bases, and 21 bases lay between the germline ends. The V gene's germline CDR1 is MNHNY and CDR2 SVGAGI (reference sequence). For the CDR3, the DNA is TGTGCCAGCAGCCGATCCCCCACAGGGAGTACCTCCTACGAGCAGTACTTC. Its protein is CASSRSPTGSTSYEQYF.

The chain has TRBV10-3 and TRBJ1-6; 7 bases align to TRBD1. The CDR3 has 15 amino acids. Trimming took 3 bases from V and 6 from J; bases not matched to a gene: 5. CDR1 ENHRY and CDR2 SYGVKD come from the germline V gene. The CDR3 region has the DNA TGTGCCATCAGTGATGACAGGGCGGGTAATTCACCCCTCCACTTT. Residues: CAISDDRAGNSPLHF.

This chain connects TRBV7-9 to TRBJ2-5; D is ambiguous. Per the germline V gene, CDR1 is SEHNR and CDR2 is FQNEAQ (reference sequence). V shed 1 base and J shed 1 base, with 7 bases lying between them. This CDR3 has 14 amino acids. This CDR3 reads CASSLDGGQETQYF. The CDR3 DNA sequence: TGTGCCAGCAGCTTAGATGGCGGCCAAGAGACCCAGTACTTC.

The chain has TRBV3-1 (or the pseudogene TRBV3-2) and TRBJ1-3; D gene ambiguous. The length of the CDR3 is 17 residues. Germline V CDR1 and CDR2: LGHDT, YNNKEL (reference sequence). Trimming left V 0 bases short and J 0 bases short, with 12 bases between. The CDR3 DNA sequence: TGTGCCAGCAGCCAAGATGGAAAGACAAACTCTGGAAACACCATATATTTT. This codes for CASSQDGKTNSGNTIYF.

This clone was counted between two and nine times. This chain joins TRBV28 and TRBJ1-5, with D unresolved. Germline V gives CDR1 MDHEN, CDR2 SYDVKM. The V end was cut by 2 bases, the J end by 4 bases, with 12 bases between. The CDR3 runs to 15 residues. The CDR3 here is CASSLEYTGNQPQHF. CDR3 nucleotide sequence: TGTGCCAGCAGTTTAGAGTACACCGGGAATCAGCCCCAGCATTTT. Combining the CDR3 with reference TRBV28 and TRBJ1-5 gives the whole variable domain DVKVTQSSRYLVKRTGEKVFLECVQDMDHENMFWYRQDPGLGLRLIYFSYDVKMKEKGDIPEGYSVSREKKERFSLILESASTNQTSMYLCASSLEYTGNQPQHFGDGTRLSIL.

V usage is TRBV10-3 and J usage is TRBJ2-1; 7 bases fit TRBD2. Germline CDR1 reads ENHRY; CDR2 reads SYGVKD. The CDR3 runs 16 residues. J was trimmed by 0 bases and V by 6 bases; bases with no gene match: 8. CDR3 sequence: CAIRGRAASSYNEQFF. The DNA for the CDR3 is TGTGCCATCAGGGGGAGGGCAGCGAGCTCCTACAATGAGCAGTTCTTC.

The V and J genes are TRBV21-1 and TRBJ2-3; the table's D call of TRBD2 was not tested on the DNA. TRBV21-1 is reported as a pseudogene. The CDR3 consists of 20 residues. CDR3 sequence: CASSPGVGTSGGVSTDTQYF. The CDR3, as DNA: TGTGCCAGCAGCCCTGGGGTCGGGACTAGCGGGGGGGTTAGCACAGATACGCAGTATTTT.

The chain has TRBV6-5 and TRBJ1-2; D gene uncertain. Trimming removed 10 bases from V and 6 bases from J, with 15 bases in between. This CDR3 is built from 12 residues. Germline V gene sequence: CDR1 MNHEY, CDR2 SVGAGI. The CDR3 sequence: CATGSRMDGYTF. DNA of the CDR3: TGTGCCACCGGGTCCCGGATGGATGGCTACACCTTC.

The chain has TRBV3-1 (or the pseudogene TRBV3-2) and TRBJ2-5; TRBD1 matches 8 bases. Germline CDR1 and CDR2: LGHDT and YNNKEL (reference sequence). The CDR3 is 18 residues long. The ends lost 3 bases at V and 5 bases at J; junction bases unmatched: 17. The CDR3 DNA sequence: TGTGCCAGCAGCCAGCGGGCCGGAAAAGTCAGGGGGCACGAGACCCAGTACTTC. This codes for CASSQRAGKVRGHETQYF.

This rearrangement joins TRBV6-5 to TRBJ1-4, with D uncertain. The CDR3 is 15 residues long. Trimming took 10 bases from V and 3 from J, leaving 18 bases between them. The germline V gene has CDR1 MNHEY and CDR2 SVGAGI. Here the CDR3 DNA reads TGTGCCACGAAGGGAGGCGGGCTCCCTAATGAAAAACTGTTTTTT. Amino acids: CATKGGGLPNEKLFF.

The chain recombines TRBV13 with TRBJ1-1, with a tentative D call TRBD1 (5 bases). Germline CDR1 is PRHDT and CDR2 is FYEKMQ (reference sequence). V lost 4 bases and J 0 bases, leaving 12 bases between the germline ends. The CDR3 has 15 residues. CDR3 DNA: TGTGCCAGCAGCTCGGAGCAGGGAATGAACACTGAAGCTTTCTTT. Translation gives CASSSEQGMNTEAFF.

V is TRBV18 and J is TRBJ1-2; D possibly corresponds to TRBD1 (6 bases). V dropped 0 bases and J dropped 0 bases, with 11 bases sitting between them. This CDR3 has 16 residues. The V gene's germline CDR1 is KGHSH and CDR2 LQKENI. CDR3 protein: CASSPPGGITNYGYTF. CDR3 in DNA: TGTGCCAGCTCACCACCAGGGGGAATAACTAACTATGGCTACACCTTC. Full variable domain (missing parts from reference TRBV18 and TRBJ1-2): NAGVMQNPRHLVRRRGQEARLRCSPMKGHSHVYWYRQLPEEGLKFMVYLQKENIIDESGMPKERFSAEFPKEGPSILRIQQVVRGDSAAYFCASSPPGGITNYGYTFGSGTRLTVV.

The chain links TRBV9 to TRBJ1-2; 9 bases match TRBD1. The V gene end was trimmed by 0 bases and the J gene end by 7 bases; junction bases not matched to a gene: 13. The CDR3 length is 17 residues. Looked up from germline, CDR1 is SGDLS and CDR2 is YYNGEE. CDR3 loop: CASSVGFSNRGRSGYTF. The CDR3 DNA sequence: TGTGCCAGCAGCGTAGGTTTTAGTAACAGGGGGCGAAGTGGCTACACCTTC.

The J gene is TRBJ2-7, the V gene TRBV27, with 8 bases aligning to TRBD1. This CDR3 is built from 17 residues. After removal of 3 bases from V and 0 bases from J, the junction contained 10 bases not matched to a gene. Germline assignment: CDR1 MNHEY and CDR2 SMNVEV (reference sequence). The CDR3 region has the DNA TGTGCCAGCAGTTTTTCGGGTGCGACAGGGGACTCCTACGAGCAGTACTTC. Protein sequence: CASSFSGATGDSYEQYF.

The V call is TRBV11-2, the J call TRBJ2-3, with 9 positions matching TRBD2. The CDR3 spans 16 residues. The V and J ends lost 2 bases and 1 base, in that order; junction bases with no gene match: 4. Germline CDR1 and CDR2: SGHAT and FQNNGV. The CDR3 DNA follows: TGTGCCAGCAGCTTATCAGCGGGGGGACGCACAGATACGCAGTATTTT. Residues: CASSLSAGGRTDTQYF.

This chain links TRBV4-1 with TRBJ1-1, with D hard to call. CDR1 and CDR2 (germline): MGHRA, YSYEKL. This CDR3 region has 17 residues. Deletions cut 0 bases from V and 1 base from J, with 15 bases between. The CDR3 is CASSQDAGRVGNTEAFF. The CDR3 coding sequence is TGCGCCAGCAGCCAAGATGCGGGGAGGGTGGGGAACACTGAAGCTTTCTTT.